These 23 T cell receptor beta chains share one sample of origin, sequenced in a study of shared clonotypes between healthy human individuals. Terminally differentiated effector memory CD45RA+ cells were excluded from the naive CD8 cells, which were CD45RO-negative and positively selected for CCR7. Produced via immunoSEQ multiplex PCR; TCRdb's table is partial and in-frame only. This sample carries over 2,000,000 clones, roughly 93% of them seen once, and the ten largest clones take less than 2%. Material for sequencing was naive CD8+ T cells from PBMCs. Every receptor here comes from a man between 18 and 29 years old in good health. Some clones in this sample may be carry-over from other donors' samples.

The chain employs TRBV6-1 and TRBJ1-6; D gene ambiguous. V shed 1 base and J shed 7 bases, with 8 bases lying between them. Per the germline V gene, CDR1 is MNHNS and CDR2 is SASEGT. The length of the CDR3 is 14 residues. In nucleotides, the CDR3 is TGTGCCAGCAGTGAAGGGCAGGAAAATTCACCCCTCCACTTT. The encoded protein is CASSEGQENSPLHF.

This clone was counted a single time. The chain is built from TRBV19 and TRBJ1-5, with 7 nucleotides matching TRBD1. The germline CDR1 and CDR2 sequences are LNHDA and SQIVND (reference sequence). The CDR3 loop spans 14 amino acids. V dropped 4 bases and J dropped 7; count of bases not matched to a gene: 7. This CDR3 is CASSTLTGPQPQHF. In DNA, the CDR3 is TGTGCCAGTAGTACCCTGACAGGGCCACAGCCCCAGCATTTT.

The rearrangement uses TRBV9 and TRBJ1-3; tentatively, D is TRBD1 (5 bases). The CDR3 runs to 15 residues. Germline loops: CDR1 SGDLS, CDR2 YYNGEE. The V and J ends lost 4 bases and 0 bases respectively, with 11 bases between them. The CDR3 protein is CASSLSGTSGNTIYF. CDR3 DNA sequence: TGTGCCAGCAGCCTATCCGGGACCTCTGGAAACACCATATATTTT.

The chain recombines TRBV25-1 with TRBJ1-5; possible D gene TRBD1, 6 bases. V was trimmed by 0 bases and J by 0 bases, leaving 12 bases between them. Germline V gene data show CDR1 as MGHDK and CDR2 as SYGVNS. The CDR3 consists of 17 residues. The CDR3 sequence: CASSEYRGEDSNQPQHF. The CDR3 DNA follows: TGTGCCAGCAGTGAATATAGGGGGGAGGATAGCAATCAGCCCCAGCATTTT.

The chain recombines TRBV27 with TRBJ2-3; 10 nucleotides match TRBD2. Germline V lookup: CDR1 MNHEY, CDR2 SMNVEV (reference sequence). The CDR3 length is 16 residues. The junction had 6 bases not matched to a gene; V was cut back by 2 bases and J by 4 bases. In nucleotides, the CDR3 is TGTGCCAGCAGTTTAGGAGCGGGAGGGTTCGCAGATACGCAGTATTTT. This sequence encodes CASSLGAGGFADTQYF.

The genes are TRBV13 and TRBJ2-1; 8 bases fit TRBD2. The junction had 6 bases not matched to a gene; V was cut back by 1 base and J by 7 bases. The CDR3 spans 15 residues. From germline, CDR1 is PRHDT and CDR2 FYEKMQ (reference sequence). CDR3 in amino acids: CASSLERELRNEQFF. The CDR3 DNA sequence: TGTGCCAGCAGCTTAGAGCGGGAGTTAAGGAATGAGCAGTTCTTC.

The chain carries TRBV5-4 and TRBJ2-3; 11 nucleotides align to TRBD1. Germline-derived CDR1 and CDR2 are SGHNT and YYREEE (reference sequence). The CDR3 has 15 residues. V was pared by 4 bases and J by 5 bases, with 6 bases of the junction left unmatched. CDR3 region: CASSPGTGGIDTQYF. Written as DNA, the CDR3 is TGTGCCAGCAGCCCTGGGACAGGGGGGATAGATACGCAGTATTTT.

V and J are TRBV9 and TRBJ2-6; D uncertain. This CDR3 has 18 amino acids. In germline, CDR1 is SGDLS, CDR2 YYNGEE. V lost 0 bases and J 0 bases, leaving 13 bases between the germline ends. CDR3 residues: CASSVVGALHSGANVLTF. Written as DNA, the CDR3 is TGTGCCAGCAGCGTAGTCGGTGCCCTTCACTCTGGGGCCAACGTCCTGACTTTC.

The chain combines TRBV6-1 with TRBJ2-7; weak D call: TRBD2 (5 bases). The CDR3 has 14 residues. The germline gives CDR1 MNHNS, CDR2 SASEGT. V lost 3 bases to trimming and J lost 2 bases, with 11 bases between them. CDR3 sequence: CASSDLGLPYEQYF. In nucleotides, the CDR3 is TGTGCCAGCAGTGATCTTGGACTGCCCTACGAGCAGTACTTC.

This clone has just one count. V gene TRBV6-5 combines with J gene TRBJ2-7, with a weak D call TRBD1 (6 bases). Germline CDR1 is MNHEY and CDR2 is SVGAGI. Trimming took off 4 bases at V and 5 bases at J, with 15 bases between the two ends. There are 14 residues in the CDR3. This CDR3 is CASSFTNRDHEQYF. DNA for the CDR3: TGTGCCAGCAGTTTCACAAACAGGGACCACGAGCAGTACTTC.

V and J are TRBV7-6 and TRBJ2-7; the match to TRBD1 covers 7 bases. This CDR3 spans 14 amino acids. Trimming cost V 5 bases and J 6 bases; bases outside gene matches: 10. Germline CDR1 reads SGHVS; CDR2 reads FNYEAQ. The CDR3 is CASSLSPGTAEQYF. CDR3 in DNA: TGTGCCAGCAGCCTGTCGCCCGGGACAGCCGAGCAGTACTTC. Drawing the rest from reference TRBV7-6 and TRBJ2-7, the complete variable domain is GAGVSQSPRYKVTKRGQDVALRCDPISGHVSLYWYRQALGQGPEFLTYFNYEAQQDKSGLPNDRFSAERPEGSISTLTIQRTEQRDSAMYRCASSLSPGTAEQYFGPGTRLTVT.

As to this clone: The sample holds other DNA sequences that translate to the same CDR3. CDR3: CASSLRDNNQPQHF. CDR3 in DNA: TGTGCCAGCAGTTTAAGGGACAATAATCAGCCCCAGCATTTT. The V call is TRBV27, the J call TRBJ1-5, with D perhaps TRBD1 (6 bases). Trimming left V 2 bases short and J 4 bases short, with 9 bases between. This CDR3 region has 14 residues. CDR1 MNHEY and CDR2 SMNVEV come from the germline V gene (reference sequence).

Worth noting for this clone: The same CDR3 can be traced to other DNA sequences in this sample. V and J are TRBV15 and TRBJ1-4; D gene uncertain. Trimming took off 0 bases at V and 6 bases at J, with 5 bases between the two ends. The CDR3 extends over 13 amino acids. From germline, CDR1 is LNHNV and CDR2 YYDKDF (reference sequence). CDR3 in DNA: TGTGCCACCAGCAGAGATCGTGATGAAAAACTGTTTTTT. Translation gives CATSRDRDEKLFF.

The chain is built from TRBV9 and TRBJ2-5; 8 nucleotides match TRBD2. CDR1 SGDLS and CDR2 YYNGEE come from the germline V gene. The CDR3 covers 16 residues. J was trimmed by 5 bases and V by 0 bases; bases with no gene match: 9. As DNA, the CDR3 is TGTGCCAGCAGCGTAGAGCGGAGCGGGAGCGGTGAGACCCAGTACTTC. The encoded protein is CASSVERSGSGETQYF.

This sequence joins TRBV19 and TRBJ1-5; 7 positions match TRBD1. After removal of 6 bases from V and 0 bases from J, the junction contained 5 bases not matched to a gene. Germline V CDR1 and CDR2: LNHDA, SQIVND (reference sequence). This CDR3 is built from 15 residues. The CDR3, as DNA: TGTGCCAGTAGCCCGACAGGGTATAGCAATCAGCCCCAGCATTTT. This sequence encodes CASSPTGYSNQPQHF.

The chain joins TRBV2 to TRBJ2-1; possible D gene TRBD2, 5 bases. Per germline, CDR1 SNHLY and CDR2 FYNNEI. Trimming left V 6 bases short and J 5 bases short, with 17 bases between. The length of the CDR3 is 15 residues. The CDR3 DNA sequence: TGTGCCAGCAGGGAACGGGGTTCCAGCCACAATGAGCAGTTCTTC. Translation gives CASRERGSSHNEQFF.

The CDR3 nucleotides read TGTGCCACCAGCAGAGGAAGGGGGGGTCTTAATCAGCCCCAGCATTTT. Translated, it gives CATSRGRGGLNQPQHF. The chain carries TRBV15 and TRBJ1-5; possibly TRBD1 for D (6 bases). Germline-derived CDR1 and CDR2 are LNHNV and YYDKDF (reference sequence). The V end lost 1 base, the J end lost 4 bases, and 14 bases lay between the germline ends. The CDR3 runs 16 residues. Full variable domain (rest looked up from reference TRBV15 and TRBJ1-5): DAMVIQNPRYQVTQFGKPVTLSCSQTLNHNVMYWYQQKSSQAPKLLFHYYDKDFNNEADTPDNFQSRRPNTSFCFLDIRSPGLGDTAMYLCATSRGRGGLNQPQHFGDGTRLSIL.

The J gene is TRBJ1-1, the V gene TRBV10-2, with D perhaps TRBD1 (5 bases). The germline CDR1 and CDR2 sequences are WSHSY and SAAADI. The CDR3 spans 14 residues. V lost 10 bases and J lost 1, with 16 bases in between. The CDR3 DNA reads TGCGCCACTAAGGGGTATCGACAGAACACTGAAGCTTTCTTT. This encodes CATKGYRQNTEAFF.

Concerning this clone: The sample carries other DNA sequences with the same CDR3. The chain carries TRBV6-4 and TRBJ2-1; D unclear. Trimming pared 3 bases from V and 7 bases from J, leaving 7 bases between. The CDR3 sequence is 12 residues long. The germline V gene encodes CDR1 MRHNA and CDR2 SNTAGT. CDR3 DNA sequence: TGTGCCAGCAGTGATGGGTTAAATGAGCAGTTCTTC. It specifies CASSDGLNEQFF.

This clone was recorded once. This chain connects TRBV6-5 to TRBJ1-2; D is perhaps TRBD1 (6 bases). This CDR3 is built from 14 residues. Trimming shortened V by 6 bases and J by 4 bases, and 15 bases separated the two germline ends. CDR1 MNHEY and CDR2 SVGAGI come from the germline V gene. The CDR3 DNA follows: TGTGCCAGCAGGCACCCACAGGGATCCTATGGCTACACCTTC. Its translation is CASRHPQGSYGYTF.

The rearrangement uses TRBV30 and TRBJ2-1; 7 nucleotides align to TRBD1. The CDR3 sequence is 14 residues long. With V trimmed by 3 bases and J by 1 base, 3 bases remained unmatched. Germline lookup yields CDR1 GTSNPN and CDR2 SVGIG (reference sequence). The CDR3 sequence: CAWSWTGSYNEQFF. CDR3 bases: TGTGCCTGGAGCTGGACAGGATCCTACAATGAGCAGTTCTTC.

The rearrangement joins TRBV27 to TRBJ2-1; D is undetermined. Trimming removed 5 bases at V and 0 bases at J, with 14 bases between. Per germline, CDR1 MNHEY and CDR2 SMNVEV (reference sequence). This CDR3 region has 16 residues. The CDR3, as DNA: TGTGCCAGCAGTACCGCCTGGAGCGTCTCCTACAATGAGCAGTTCTTC. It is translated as CASSTAWSVSYNEQFF.

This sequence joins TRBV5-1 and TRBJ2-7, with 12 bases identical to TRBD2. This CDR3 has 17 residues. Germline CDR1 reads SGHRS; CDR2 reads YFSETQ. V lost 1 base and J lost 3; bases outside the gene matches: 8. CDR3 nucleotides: TGCGCCAGCAGCTTGCGACTAGCGGGAGCCCCGTACTACGAGCAGTACTTC. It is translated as CASSLRLAGAPYYEQYF.